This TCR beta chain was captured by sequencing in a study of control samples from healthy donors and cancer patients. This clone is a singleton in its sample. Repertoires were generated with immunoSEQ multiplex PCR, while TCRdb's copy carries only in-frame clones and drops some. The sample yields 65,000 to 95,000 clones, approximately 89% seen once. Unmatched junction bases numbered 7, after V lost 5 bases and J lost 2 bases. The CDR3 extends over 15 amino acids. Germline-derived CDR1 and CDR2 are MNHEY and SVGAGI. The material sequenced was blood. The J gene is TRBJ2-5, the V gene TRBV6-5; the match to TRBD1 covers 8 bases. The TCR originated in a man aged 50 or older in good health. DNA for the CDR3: TGTGCCAGCAGTCGACCCGACAGGGGACAAGAGACCCAGTACTTC. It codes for CASSRPDRGQETQYF.